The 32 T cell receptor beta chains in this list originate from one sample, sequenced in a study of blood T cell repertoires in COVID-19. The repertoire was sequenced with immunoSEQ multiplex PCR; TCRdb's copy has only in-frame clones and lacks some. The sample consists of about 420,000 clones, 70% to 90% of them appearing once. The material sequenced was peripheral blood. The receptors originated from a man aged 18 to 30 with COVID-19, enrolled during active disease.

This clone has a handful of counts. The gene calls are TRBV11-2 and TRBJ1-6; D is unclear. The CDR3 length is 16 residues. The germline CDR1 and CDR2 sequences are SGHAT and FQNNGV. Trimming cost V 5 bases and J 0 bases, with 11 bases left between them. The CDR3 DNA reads TGTGCCAGCAGCGAGGCATATGCCTCCTATAATTCACCCCTCCACTTT. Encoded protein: CASSEAYASYNSPLHF.

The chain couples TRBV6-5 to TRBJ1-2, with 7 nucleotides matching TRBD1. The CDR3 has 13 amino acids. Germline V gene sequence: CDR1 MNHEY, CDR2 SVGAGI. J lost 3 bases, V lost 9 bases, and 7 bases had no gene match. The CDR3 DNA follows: TGTGCCAGTACCCCGGGACAGTACTATGGCTACACCTTC. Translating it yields CASTPGQYYGYTF.

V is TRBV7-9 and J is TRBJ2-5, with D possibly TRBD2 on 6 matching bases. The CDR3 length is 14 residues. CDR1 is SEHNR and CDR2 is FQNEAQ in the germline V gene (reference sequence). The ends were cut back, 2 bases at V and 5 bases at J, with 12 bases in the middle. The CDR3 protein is CASSLRGSRETQYF. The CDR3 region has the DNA TGTGCCAGCAGCTTACGGGGGTCGCGGGAGACCCAGTACTTC.

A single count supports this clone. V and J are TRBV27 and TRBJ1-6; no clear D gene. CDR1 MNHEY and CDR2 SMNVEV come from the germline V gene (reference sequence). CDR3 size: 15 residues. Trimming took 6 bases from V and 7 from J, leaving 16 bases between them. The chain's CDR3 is CASRPRVVSNSPLHF. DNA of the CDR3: TGTGCCAGCAGACCCCGGGTAGTTAGCAATTCACCCCTCCACTTT.

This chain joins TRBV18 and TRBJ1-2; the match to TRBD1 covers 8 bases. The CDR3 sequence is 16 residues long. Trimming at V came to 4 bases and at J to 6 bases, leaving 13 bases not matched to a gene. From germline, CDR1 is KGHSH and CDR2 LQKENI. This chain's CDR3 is CASSLRDRGGVDGYTF. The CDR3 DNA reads TGTGCCAGCTCACTCCGAGACAGGGGAGGAGTGGATGGCTACACCTTC.

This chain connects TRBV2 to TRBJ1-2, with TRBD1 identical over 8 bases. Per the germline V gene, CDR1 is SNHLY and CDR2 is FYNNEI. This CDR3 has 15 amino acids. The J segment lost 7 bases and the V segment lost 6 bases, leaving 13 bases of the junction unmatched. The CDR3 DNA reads TGTGCCAGCAGCTCCTCAGACAGGGGCGTAGGTGGCTACACCTTC. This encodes CASSSSDRGVGGYTF.

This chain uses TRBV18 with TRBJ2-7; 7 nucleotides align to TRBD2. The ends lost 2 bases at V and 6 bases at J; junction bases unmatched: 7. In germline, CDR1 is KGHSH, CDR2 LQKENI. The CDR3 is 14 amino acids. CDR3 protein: CASSPFVREGEQYF. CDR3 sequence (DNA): TGTGCCAGCTCACCATTTGTAAGGGAGGGCGAGCAGTACTTC. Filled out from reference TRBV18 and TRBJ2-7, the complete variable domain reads NAGVMQNPRHLVRRRGQEARLRCSPMKGHSHVYWYRQLPEEGLKFMVYLQKENIIDESGMPKERFSAEFPKEGPSILRIQQVVRGDSAAYFCASSPFVREGEQYFGPGTRLTVT.

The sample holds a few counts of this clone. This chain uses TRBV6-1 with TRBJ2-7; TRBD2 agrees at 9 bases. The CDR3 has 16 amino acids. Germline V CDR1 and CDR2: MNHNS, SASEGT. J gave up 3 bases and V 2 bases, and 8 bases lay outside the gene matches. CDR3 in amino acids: CASSESAGGIDYEQYF. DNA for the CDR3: TGTGCCAGCAGTGAATCAGCGGGGGGAATAGACTACGAGCAGTACTTC.

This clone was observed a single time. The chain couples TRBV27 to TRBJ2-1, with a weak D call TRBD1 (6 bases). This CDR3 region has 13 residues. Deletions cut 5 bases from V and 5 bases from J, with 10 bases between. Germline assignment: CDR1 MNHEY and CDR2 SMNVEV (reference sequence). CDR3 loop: CASSQGHHNEQFF. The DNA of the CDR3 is TGTGCCAGCAGTCAGGGACATCACAATGAGCAGTTCTTC.

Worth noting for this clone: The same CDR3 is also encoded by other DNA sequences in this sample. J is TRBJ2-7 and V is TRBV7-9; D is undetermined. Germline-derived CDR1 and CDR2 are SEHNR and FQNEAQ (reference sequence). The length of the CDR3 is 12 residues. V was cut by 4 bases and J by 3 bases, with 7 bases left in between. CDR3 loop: CASSSTSYEQYF. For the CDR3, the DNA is TGTGCCAGCAGCTCTACGAGCTACGAGCAGTACTTC.

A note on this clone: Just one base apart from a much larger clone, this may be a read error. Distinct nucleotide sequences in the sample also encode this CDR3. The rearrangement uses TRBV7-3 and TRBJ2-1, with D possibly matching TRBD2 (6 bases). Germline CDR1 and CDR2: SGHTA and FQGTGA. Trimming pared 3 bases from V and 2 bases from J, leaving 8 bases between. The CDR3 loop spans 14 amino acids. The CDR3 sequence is CASSLRGPYNEQFF. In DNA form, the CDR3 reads TGTGCCAGCAGCTTGCGGGGTCCCTACAATGAGCAGTTCTTC.

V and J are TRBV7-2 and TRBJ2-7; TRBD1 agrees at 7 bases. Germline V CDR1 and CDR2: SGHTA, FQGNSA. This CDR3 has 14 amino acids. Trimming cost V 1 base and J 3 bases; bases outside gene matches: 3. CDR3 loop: CASSLGGGHYEQYF. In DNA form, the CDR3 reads TGTGCCAGCAGCTTAGGAGGGGGCCACTACGAGCAGTACTTC.

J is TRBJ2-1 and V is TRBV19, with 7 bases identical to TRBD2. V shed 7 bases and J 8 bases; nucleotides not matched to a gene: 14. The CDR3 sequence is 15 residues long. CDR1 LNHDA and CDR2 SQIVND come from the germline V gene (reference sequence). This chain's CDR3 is CASTLRGGGIDEQFF. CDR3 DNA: TGTGCCAGTACCCTCCGGGGCGGGGGTATCGATGAGCAGTTCTTC.

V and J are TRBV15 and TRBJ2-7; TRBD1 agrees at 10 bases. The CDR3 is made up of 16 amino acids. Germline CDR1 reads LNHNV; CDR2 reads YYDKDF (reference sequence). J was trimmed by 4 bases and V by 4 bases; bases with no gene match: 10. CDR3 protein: CATSNPLGQGVYEQYF. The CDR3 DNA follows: TGTGCCACCAGCAACCCTTTAGGACAGGGGGTGTACGAGCAGTACTTC.

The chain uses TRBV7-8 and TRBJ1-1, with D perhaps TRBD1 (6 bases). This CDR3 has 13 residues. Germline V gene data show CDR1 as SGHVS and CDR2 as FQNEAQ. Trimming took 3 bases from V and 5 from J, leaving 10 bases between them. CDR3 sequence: CASSFTGWTEAFF. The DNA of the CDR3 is TGTGCCAGCAGCTTTACAGGGTGGACTGAAGCTTTCTTT.

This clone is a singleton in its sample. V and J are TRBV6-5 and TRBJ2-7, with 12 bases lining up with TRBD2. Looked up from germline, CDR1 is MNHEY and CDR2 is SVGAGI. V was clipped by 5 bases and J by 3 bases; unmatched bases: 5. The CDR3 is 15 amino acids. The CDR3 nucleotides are TGTGCCAGCAGTAAGGGACTAGCGGGCGGCTACGAGCAGTACTTC. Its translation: CASSKGLAGGYEQYF.

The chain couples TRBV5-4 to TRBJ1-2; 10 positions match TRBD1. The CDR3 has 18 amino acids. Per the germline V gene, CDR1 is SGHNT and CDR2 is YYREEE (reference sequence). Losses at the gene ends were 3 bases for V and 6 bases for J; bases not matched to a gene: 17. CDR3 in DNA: TGTGCCAGCAGCTGGCTAAAACTGACAGGGGGCGAGGGGGATGGCTACACCTTC. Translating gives CASSWLKLTGGEGDGYTF. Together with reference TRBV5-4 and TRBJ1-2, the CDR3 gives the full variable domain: ETGVTQSPTHLIKTRGQQVTLRCSSQSGHNTVSWYQQALGQGPQFIFQYYREEENGRGNFPPRFSGLQFPNYSSELNVNALELDDSALYLCASSWLKLTGGEGDGYTFGSGTRLTVV.

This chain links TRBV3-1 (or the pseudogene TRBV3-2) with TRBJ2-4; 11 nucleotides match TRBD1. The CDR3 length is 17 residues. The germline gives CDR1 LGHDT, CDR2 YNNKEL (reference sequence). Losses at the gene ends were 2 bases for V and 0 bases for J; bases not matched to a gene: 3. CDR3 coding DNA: TGTGCCAGCAGCCAAAACGGACAGGGGGCAGCCAAAAACATTCAGTACTTC. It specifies CASSQNGQGAAKNIQYF.

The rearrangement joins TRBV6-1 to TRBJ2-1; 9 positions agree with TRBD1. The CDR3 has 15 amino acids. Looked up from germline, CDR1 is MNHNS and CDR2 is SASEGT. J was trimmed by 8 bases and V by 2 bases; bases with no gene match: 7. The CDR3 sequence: CASSERNRGRDEQFF. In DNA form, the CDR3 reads TGTGCCAGCAGTGAAAGGAACAGGGGGCGGGATGAGCAGTTCTTC.

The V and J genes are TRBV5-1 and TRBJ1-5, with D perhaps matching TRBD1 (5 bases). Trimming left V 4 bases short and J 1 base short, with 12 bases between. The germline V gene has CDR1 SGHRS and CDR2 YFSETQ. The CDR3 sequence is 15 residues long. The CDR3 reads CASSENGGSNQPQHF. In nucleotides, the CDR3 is TGCGCCAGCAGCGAGAACGGGGGGAGCAATCAGCCCCAGCATTTT.

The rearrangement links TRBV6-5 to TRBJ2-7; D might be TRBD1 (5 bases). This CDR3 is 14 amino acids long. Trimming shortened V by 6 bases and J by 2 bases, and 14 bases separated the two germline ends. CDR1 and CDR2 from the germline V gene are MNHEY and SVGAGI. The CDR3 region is CASRVQVTTYEQYF. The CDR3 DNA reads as TGTGCCAGCAGGGTACAGGTCACGACCTACGAGCAGTACTTC.

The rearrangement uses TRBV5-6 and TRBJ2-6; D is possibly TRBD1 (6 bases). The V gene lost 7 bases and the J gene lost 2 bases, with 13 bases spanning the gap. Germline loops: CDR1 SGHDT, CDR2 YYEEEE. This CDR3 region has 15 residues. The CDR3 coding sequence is TGTGCCAGCCGTCCCTGGGGGCCTGGGGCCAACGTCCTGACTTTC. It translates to CASRPWGPGANVLTF.

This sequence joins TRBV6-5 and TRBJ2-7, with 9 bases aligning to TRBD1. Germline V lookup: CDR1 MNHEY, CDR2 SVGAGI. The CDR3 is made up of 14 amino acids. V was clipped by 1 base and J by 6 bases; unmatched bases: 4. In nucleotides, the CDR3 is TGTGCCAGCAGTTACTTACAGGGGGCGCGCGAGCAGTACTTC. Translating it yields CASSYLQGAREQYF.

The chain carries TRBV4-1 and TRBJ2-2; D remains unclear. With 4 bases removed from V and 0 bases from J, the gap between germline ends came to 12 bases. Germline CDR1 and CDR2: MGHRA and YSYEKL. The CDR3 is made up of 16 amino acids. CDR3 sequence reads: CASSPPMSTNTGELFF. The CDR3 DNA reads TGCGCCAGCAGCCCCCCTATGTCGACGAACACCGGGGAGCTGTTTTTT.

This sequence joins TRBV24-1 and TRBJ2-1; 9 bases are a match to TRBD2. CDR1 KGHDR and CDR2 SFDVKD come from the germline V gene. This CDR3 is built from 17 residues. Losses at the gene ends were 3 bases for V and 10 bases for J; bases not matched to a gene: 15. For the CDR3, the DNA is TGTGCCACCAGTGATGAGACTAGCGGCACCTTCCCAAGAGAGCAGTTCTTC. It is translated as CATSDETSGTFPREQFF.

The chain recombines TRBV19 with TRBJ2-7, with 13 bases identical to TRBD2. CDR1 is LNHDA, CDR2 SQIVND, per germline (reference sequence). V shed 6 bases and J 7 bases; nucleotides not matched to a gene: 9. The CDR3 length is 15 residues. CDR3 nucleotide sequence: TGTGCCAGTAGCACTTCGACTAGCGGGAGGTGGGAGCAGTACTTC. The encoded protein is CASSTSTSGRWEQYF.

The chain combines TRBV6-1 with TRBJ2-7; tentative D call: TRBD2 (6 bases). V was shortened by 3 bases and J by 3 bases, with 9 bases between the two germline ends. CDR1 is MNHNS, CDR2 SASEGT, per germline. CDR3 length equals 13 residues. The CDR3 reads CASSDSGLYEQYF. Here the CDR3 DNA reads TGTGCCAGCAGTGATAGCGGACTCTACGAGCAGTACTTC.

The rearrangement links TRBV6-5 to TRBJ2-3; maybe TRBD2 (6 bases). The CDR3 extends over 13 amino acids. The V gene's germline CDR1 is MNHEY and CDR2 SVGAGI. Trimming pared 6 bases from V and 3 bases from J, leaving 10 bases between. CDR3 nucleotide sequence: TGTGCCAGCAGCCGGGGGAGAACAGATACGCAGTATTTT. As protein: CASSRGRTDTQYF.

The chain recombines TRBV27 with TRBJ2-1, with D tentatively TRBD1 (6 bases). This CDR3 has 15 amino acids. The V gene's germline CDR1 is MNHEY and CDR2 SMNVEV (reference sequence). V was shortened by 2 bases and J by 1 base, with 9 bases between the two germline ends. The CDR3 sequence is CASSLMGASYNEQFF. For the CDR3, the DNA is TGTGCCAGCAGTTTAATGGGGGCTTCCTACAATGAGCAGTTCTTC.

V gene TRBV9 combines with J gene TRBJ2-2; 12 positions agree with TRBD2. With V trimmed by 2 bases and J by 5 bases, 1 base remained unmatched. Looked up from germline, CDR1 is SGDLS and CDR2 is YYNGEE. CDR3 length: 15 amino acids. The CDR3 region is CASSVTSGSTGELFF. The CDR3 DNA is TGTGCCAGCAGCGTGACTAGCGGGAGTACCGGGGAGCTGTTTTTT.

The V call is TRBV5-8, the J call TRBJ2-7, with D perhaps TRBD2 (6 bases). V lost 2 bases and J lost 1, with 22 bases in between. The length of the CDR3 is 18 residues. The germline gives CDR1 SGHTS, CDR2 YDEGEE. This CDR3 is CASSFKAISLAVSYEQYF. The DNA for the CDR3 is TGTGCCAGCAGCTTTAAGGCAATTTCTTTAGCGGTTTCCTACGAGCAGTACTTC.

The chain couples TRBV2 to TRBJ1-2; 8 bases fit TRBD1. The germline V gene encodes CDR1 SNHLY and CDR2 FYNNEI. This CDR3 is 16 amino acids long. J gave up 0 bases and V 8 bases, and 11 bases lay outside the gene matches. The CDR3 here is CASLWGRGLTNYGYTF. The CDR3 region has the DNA TGTGCCAGCCTGTGGGGCAGGGGGCTAACTAACTATGGCTACACCTTC.